This TCR beta chain was identified during a study of shared clonotypes between healthy human individuals. Turning to the study itself: CD4 naive and memory got three plates each, CD8 naive two, CD8 memory one.

General study findings and limits: Large sequencing depth failed to make sorted-subset sequencing complete, rarefaction showed. Between a few donors, naive CD4 clonotypes were shared at a level of around 5.1%.

Several immunoSEQ plates held equal portions of the genomic DNA taken from each subset. Here immunoSEQ multiplex PCR was the method, and the copy in TCRdb shows in-frame clones only, minus some. The sample holds 1,500,000 or so clones; 96% are singletons and the top ten take roughly 1.2%. To note about this clone: Its antigen remains unidentified.

The V segment lost 2 bases and the J segment 3 bases; nucleotides outside the gene matches: 2. Germline V lookup: CDR1 SGDLS, CDR2 YYNGEE. The CDR3 extends over 13 amino acids. The source material was naive CD4+ T cells sorted from blood. Subset here: CD45RA+ positively selected. J is TRBJ2-7 and V is TRBV9; 7 bases map to TRBD2. This clonotype originated in a man in his thirties or forties in good health. The CDR3 DNA is TGTGCCAGCAGCGTCCGGGAGGACTACGAGCAGTACTTC. The encoded protein is CASSVREDYEQYF.